In this sample, the clone carrying this TCR beta chain turned up many times. Reasons for excluding patients were uncontrolled infection, other autoimmune disease, pregnancy or lactation. For the diagnoses, clinical symptoms, serum thyroxine and TRAb, thyroid ultrasound and orbital computed tomography were used. This entry comes from a study of T cells in Graves' hyperthyroidism and ophthalmopathy. Overall study context: Initial diagnosis, before any treatment, was when peripheral blood was collected.

The CDR3 has 13 amino acids. V was shortened by 6 bases and J by 7 bases, with 18 bases between the two germline ends. Germline V CDR1 and CDR2: DFQATT, SNEGSKA (reference sequence). TCR beta CDR3 regions were amplified from RNA. The TCR CDR3 first-round RT-PCR relied on the HTBI primer set. Each CDR3 protein is one row after TCRdb ran MiXCR on the multiplex PCR reads. This sample has some 800,000 distinct CDR3 sequences, with around 39% found just once. Material: blood. V usage is TRBV20-1 and J usage is TRBJ1-2; D gene ambiguous. This sequence was found in a man younger than 35 with Graves' hyperthyroidism. For the CDR3, the DNA is TGCAGTGCCGGATCAGGTGCCCCCTTTGGCTACACCTTC. This encodes CSAGSGAPFGYTF.